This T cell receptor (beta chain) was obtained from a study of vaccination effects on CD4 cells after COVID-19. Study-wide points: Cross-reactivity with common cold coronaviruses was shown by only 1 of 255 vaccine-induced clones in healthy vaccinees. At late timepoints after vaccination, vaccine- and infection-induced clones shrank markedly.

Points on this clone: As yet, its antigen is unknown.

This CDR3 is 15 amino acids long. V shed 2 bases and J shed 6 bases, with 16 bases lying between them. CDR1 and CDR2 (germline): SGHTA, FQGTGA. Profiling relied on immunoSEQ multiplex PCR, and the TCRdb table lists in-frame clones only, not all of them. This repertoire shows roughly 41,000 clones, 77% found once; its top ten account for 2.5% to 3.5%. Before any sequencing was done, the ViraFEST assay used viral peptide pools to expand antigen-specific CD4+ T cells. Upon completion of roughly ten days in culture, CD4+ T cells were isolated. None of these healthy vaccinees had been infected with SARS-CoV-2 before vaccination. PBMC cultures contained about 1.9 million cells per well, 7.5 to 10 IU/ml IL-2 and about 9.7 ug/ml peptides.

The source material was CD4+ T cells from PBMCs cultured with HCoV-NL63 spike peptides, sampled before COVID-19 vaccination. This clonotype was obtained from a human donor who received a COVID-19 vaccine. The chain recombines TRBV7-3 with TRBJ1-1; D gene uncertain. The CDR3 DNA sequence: TGTGCCAGCAGCTTAGCAGTGGGGATATACGCTGAAGCTTTCTTT. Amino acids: CASSLAVGIYAEAFF.